Listed below are T cell receptor beta chains from one sample, sequenced in a study of cytomegalovirus exposure and HLA in healthy donors. Clones were sequenced by immunoSEQ multiplex PCR, and TCRdb holds only the in-frame ones, with some missing. Of more than 80,000 clones in the sample, 70% to 80% were seen once. Sequencing was done on a sample of PBMCs. These receptor sequences come from a woman aged 55-75 years in good health and CMV-seropositive. CDR3s include the opening cysteine and the closing phenylalanine or tryptophan. The D gene is left open where the match is weak. Clone size, where shown, is once, few, many, or a class for clones that have expanded.

d_call: .; v_call: TRBV6-4; clone_size: few; j_call: TRBJ1-6; cdr3_nt: TGTGCCAGCAGTGAATTTTCAGGCAATTCACCCCTCCACTTT; cdr3_aa: CASSEFSGNSPLHF
d_call: TRBD2; v_call: TRBV4-1; clone_size: .; j_call: TRBJ2-7; cdr3_nt: TGCGCCAGCAGCCTAGCTAGCGGGGTCTCCTACGAGCAGTACTTC; cdr3_aa: CASSLASGVSYEQYF
d_call: TRBD2; v_call: TRBV19; clone_size: .; j_call: TRBJ2-1; cdr3_nt: TGTGCCAGTAGTATAGTACCACTAGCGGCCCTGGGCTCCTACAATGAGCAGTTCTTC; cdr3_aa: CASSIVPLAALGSYNEQFF
d_call: .; v_call: TRBV7-2; clone_size: .; j_call: TRBJ1-5; cdr3_nt: TGTGCCAGCAGCTTGAGAAATAGCAATCAGCCCCAGCATTTT; cdr3_aa: CASSLRNSNQPQHF
d_call: TRBD1; v_call: TRBV6-5; clone_size: once; j_call: TRBJ2-7; cdr3_nt: TGTGCCAGCAGTTACTCCGGGACAGGATCCTACGAGCAGTACTTC; cdr3_aa: CASSYSGTGSYEQYF
d_call: .; v_call: TRBV7-3; clone_size: .; j_call: TRBJ1-1; cdr3_nt: TGTGCCAGCAGCTTAACATCGGGTGGAAGGACTGAAGCTTTCTTT; cdr3_aa: CASSLTSGGRTEAFF
d_call: TRBD1; v_call: TRBV6-1; clone_size: .; j_call: TRBJ1-5; cdr3_nt: TGTGCCAGCAGTGAAGCCGGGACAGGGTGGTTGCAGCCCCAGCATTTT; cdr3_aa: CASSEAGTGWLQPQHF
d_call: .; v_call: TRBV21-1; clone_size: .; j_call: TRBJ1-5; cdr3_nt: TGTGCCAGACAGGATAGCAATCAGCCCCAGCATTTT; cdr3_aa: CARQDSNQPQHF
d_call: TRBD2; v_call: TRBV7-3; clone_size: once; j_call: TRBJ2-2; cdr3_nt: TGTGCCAGCAAGGGCGGGAGTAACACCGGGGAGCTGTTTTTT; cdr3_aa: CASKGGSNTGELFF
d_call: .; v_call: TRBV27; clone_size: .; j_call: TRBJ1-2; cdr3_nt: TGTGCCAGCAGTACCAGGGGTTTCAACTATGGCTACACCTTC; cdr3_aa: CASSTRGFNYGYTF
d_call: .; v_call: TRBV5-6; clone_size: .; j_call: TRBJ1-2; cdr3_nt: TGTGCCAGCAGCCCAGGGCTCCGGGGCTACACCTTC; cdr3_aa: CASSPGLRGYTF
d_call: .; v_call: TRBV5-1; clone_size: .; j_call: TRBJ2-1; cdr3_nt: TGCGCCAGCAGCCCGGACACCCACTCCTACAATGAGCAGTTCTTC; cdr3_aa: CASSPDTHSYNEQFF
d_call: .; v_call: TRBV18; clone_size: .; j_call: TRBJ2-7; cdr3_nt: TGTGCCAGCTCATCCAGACGGACGGGAAGCTCCTACGAGCAGTACTTC; cdr3_aa: CASSSRRTGSSYEQYF
d_call: .; v_call: TRBV5-4; clone_size: once; j_call: TRBJ2-2; cdr3_nt: TGTGCCAGCAGCGCCGGACACCTGAACACCGGGGAGCTGTTTTTT; cdr3_aa: CASSAGHLNTGELFF
d_call: .; v_call: TRBV2; clone_size: .; j_call: TRBJ2-7; cdr3_nt: TGTGCCAGCACCCTGACAGGACTCCACGAGCAGTACTTC; cdr3_aa: CASTLTGLHEQYF
d_call: TRBD2; v_call: TRBV28; clone_size: .; j_call: TRBJ2-5; cdr3_nt: TGTGCCAGCAGCTCGGGACTAGCGGGAGTAGGAGGAGAGACCCAGTACTTC; cdr3_aa: CASSSGLAGVGGETQYF
d_call: .; v_call: TRBV15; clone_size: .; j_call: TRBJ2-2; cdr3_nt: TGTGCCACCAGCACAGAGCCCCAGTCCGGGGAGCTGTTTTTT; cdr3_aa: CATSTEPQSGELFF
d_call: .; v_call: TRBV10-3; clone_size: .; j_call: TRBJ2-3; cdr3_nt: TGTGCCATCAGTGGGTCGTCCCTTCGAGCAGATACGCAGTATTTT; cdr3_aa: CAISGSSLRADTQYF
d_call: .; v_call: TRBV29-1; clone_size: .; j_call: TRBJ2-5; cdr3_nt: TGCAGCGTTGAACGTATAACAGCAGAGACCCAGTACTTC; cdr3_aa: CSVERITAETQYF
d_call: TRBD1; v_call: TRBV6-5; clone_size: .; j_call: TRBJ2-7; cdr3_nt: TGTGCCAGCAGTAAGACCGGGACAGGGGGCGAGCAGTACTTC; cdr3_aa: CASSKTGTGGEQYF
d_call: .; v_call: TRBV5-6; clone_size: few; j_call: TRBJ2-1; cdr3_nt: TGTGCCAGCAGTGTGGGAGTATCTCATGAGCAGTTCTTC; cdr3_aa: CASSVGVSHEQFF
d_call: TRBD2; v_call: TRBV6-5; clone_size: .; j_call: TRBJ2-3; cdr3_nt: TGTGCCAGCAGGGGACTAGCGGGGTCTCTGATTACGCAGTATTTT; cdr3_aa: CASRGLAGSLITQYF
d_call: TRBD1; v_call: TRBV10-3; clone_size: .; j_call: TRBJ1-2; cdr3_nt: TGTGCCATCAGTGAAGGGACAGACTATGGCTACACCTTC; cdr3_aa: CAISEGTDYGYTF
d_call: TRBD2; v_call: TRBV7-9; clone_size: .; j_call: TRBJ2-7; cdr3_nt: TGTGCCAGCAGCTGGGGGACTAGCGGCTACGAGCAGTACTTC; cdr3_aa: CASSWGTSGYEQYF
d_call: .; v_call: TRBV21-1; clone_size: .; j_call: TRBJ2-7; cdr3_nt: TGTGCCAGAGGGACTAGCGGGAGGGCCATCTCCTACGAGCAGTACTTC; cdr3_aa: CARGTSGRAISYEQYF
d_call: TRBD2; v_call: TRBV10-3; clone_size: .; j_call: TRBJ2-1; cdr3_nt: TGTGCCATCAGTGGTACTAGCGACTACTACAATGAGCAGTTCTTC; cdr3_aa: CAISGTSDYYNEQFF
d_call: .; v_call: TRBV5-8; clone_size: .; j_call: TRBJ2-6; cdr3_nt: TGTGCCAGCAGCTTGTCGTGGAGGGGAAATGGGGCCAACGTCCTGACTTTC; cdr3_aa: CASSLSWRGNGANVLTF
d_call: TRBD1; v_call: TRBV6-1; clone_size: .; j_call: TRBJ2-5; cdr3_nt: TGTGCCAGCAGTACCCGACAGGGGGGTCGAGAGACCCAGTACTTC; cdr3_aa: CASSTRQGGRETQYF
d_call: .; v_call: TRBV4-2; clone_size: .; j_call: TRBJ1-5; cdr3_nt: TGTGCCAGCAGCCAAGATCAGGGAGGAGATCAGCCCCAGCATTTT; cdr3_aa: CASSQDQGGDQPQHF
d_call: .; v_call: TRBV27; clone_size: few; j_call: TRBJ1-2; cdr3_nt: TGTGCCAGCAGTTTATCGTTTGGGGGGTGGGGGGGGGCTCATGGCTACACCTTC; cdr3_aa: CASSLSFGGWGGAHGYTF
d_call: .; v_call: TRBV28; clone_size: .; j_call: TRBJ1-5; cdr3_nt: TGTGCCAGCGAGTATAGCAATCAGCCCCAGCATTTT; cdr3_aa: CASEYSNQPQHF
d_call: .; v_call: TRBV5-1; clone_size: .; j_call: TRBJ2-6; cdr3_nt: TGCGCCAGCAGCCTAGGAGAGCCTGGGGCCAACGTCCTGACTTTC; cdr3_aa: CASSLGEPGANVLTF
d_call: .; v_call: TRBV7-9; clone_size: .; j_call: TRBJ2-3; cdr3_nt: TGTGCCAGCAGCTTAGGTCGGACTACGGCAGATACGCAGTATTTT; cdr3_aa: CASSLGRTTADTQYF
d_call: .; v_call: TRBV30; clone_size: once; j_call: TRBJ2-3; cdr3_nt: TGTGCCTGGACTCAACTAGTGGTACGGGGTACGCAGTATTTT; cdr3_aa: CAWTQLVVRGTQYF
d_call: .; v_call: TRBV15; clone_size: few; j_call: TRBJ2-3; cdr3_nt: TGTGCCACCAGCAGAGATAAGATCAGTACGCAGTATTTT; cdr3_aa: CATSRDKISTQYF
d_call: .; v_call: TRBV19; clone_size: few; j_call: TRBJ1-4; cdr3_nt: TGTGCCAGTAGTATAGCCCAGGGTGGAGATGAAAAACTGTTTTTT; cdr3_aa: CASSIAQGGDEKLFF
d_call: .; v_call: TRBV11-2; clone_size: .; j_call: TRBJ2-7; cdr3_nt: TGTGCCAGCAGCCCTAGCCCAGGGGTTTCCTACGAGCAGTACTTC; cdr3_aa: CASSPSPGVSYEQYF
d_call: .; v_call: TRBV30; clone_size: .; j_call: TRBJ2-7; cdr3_nt: TGTGCCTGGACCCTCCGCCGAGCCGGGAGTGGGGCCGAGCAGTACTTC; cdr3_aa: CAWTLRRAGSGAEQYF
d_call: .; v_call: TRBV7-9; clone_size: .; j_call: TRBJ1-3; cdr3_nt: TGTGCCAGCAGCTTAGCTCCAGGAAACACCATATATTTT; cdr3_aa: CASSLAPGNTIYF
d_call: TRBD1; v_call: TRBV18; clone_size: .; j_call: TRBJ2-5; cdr3_nt: TGTGCCAGCTCACCACGGAATTCAGGGGACAGGGAGACCCAGTACTTC; cdr3_aa: CASSPRNSGDRETQYF